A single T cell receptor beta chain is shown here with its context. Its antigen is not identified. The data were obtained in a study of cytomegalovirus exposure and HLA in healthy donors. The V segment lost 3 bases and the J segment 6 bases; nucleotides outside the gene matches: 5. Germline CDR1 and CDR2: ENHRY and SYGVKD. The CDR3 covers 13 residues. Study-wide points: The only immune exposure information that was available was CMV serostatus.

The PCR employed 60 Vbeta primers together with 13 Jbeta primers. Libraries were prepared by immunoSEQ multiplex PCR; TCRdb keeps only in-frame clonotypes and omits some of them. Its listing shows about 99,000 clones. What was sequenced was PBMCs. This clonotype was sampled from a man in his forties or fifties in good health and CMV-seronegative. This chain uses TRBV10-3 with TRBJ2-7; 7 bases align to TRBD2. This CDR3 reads CAISDTTSPEQYF. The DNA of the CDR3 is TGTGCCATCAGTGATACGACTAGCCCCGAGCAGTACTTC.